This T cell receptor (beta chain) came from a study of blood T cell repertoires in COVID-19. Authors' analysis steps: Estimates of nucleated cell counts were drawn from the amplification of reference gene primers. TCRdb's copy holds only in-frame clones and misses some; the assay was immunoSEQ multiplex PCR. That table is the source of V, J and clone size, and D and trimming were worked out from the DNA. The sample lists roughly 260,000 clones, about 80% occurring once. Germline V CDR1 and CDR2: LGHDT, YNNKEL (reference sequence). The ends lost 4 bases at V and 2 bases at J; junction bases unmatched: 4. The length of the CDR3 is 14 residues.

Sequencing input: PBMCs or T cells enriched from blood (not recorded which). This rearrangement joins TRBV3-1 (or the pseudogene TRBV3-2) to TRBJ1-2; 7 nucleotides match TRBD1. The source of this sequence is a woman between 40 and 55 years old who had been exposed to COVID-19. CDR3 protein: CASSRRTGNYGYTF. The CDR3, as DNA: TGTGCCAGCAGCCGACGGACAGGCAACTATGGCTACACCTTC.